This TCR beta chain is from a study of identical twins. This CDR3 comprises 16 residues. Between the trimmed V and J ends, which lost 3 bases and 0 bases, there was a span of 14 bases. CDR1 and CDR2 (germline): SGHRS, YFSETQ. The donors were all healthy and Caucasian. Notes on the study in general: For cord blood, abundant beta clonotypes had fewer insertions, unlike memory repertoires, which showed none. Among beta out-of-frame sequences, excess sharing between twins appeared weaker.

TCRdb reprocessed the 5' RACE reads via MiXCR and lists one record per CDR3 protein. The sample lists hundreds of thousands of distinct CDR3 sequences; roughly 6.6% were seen once. In its sample, this clonotype was seen many times. Its cognate antigen is unknown. The data were also submitted as part of a second study, on yellow fever vaccine responses in identical twins.

Specimen: PBMCs. This chain uses TRBV5-1 with TRBJ2-3, with D perhaps TRBD1 (5 bases). The TCR comes from a woman younger than 35 in good health. The DNA for the CDR3 is TGCGCCAGCAGCTCAGACCCTGGGGCTAGCACAGATACGCAGTATTTT. This translates into CASSSDPGASTDTQYF.